This passage covers 22 T cell receptor beta chains from one sample sequenced in a study of T cell responses to AZD1222 COVID-19 vaccine. The assay was immunoSEQ multiplex PCR, and TCRdb's table has in-frame clones only and misses some. The data contain 120,000 or so clones, more than 65% of them singletons. This specimen was peripheral blood, taken 28 days after the second AZD1222 dose. These receptors came from an adult who received the AZD1222 COVID-19 vaccine.

In its sample, this clone was seen many times. The chain recombines TRBV7-2 with TRBJ2-7; D possibly matches TRBD1 or TRBD2 (6 bases each). With 2 bases removed from V and 0 bases from J, the gap between germline ends came to 14 bases. The V gene's germline CDR1 is SGHTA and CDR2 FQGNSA. This CDR3 contains 16 residues. The CDR3 is CASSLFLGGGSYEQYF. The CDR3 DNA reads TGTGCCAGCAGCTTATTTTTGGGGGGCGGCTCCTACGAGCAGTACTTC. The full variable domain, with the rest looked up from reference TRBV7-2 and TRBJ2-7, is GAGVSQSPSNKVTEKGKDVELRCDPISGHTALYWYRQSLGQGLEFLIYFQGNSAPDKSGLPSDRFSAERTGGSVSTLTIQRTQQEDSAVYLCASSLFLGGGSYEQYFGPGTRLTVT.

This clone was recorded once. The rearrangement joins TRBV7-2 to TRBJ1-2, with D unclear. Germline lookup yields CDR1 SGHTA and CDR2 FQGNSA. The CDR3 extends over 13 amino acids. The V gene lost 1 base and the J gene lost 7 bases, with 10 bases spanning the gap. The CDR3 here is CASSLDGLAGYTF. The CDR3 DNA follows: TGTGCCAGCAGCTTAGACGGGTTGGCTGGCTACACCTTC. The whole variable domain, remainder taken from reference TRBV7-2 and TRBJ1-2, is GAGVSQSPSNKVTEKGKDVELRCDPISGHTALYWYRQSLGQGLEFLIYFQGNSAPDKSGLPSDRFSAERTGGSVSTLTIQRTQQEDSAVYLCASSLDGLAGYTFGSGTRLTVV.

The chain combines TRBV2 with TRBJ1-3; TRBD1 is a possible D gene (5 bases). Germline V gene data show CDR1 as SNHLY and CDR2 as FYNNEI. The CDR3 extends over 18 amino acids. Trimming removed 2 bases at V and 4 bases at J, with 21 bases between. This chain's CDR3 is CASSERGRISGWGNTIYF. In DNA form, the CDR3 reads TGTGCCAGCAGTGAAAGGGGTCGGATCTCCGGCTGGGGAAACACCATATATTTT.

This chain links TRBV6-2 or TRBV6-3 with TRBJ2-7; D tentatively reads TRBD1 or TRBD2 (5 bases each). Trimming shortened V by 0 bases and J by 11 bases, and 11 bases separated the two germline ends. Germline V CDR1 and CDR2: MNHEY, SVGEGT. The CDR3 has 12 residues. CDR3 amino acids: CASSYSSGTEYF. The CDR3 DNA reads as TGTGCCAGCAGTTACTCATCAGGGACGGAGTACTTC.

Written as DNA, the CDR3 is TGCGCCAGCAGCTTCCGGATTGGTGAAAAACTGTTTTTT. Protein product: CASSFRIGEKLFF. The V gene is TRBV5-1, the J gene TRBJ1-4; no reliable D call. The CDR3 sequence is 13 residues long. The V gene lost 2 bases and the J gene lost 7 bases, with 9 bases spanning the gap. Per germline, CDR1 SGHRS and CDR2 YFSETQ.

V and J are TRBV2 and TRBJ1-1; perhaps TRBD1 as D (6 bases). Germline V CDR1 and CDR2: SNHLY, FYNNEI. The V gene lost 5 bases and the J gene lost 7 bases, with 11 bases spanning the gap. This CDR3 is 12 amino acids long. This chain's CDR3 is CASSRTGLEAFF. As DNA, the CDR3 is TGTGCCAGCAGTCGTACAGGGCTTGAAGCTTTCTTT.

The chain has TRBV28 and TRBJ1-1, with TRBD1 matching 10 bases. Germline-derived CDR1 and CDR2 are MDHEN and SYDVKM. The CDR3 covers 12 residues. V lost 5 bases to trimming and J lost 12 bases; unmatched junction nucleotides: 6. CDR3 in DNA: TGTGCCAGCAGTCCCCGACAGGGGGCGACTTTCTTT. Translated: CASSPRQGATFF.

This chain links TRBV9 with TRBJ1-1, with 9 bases matching TRBD1. CDR1 and CDR2 (germline): SGDLS, YYNGEE. Unmatched junction bases numbered 9, after V lost 4 bases and J lost 2 bases. This CDR3 spans 16 amino acids. CDR3 nucleotides: TGTGCCAGCAGCCCCCGTCCGGACAGGGGAAACACTGAAGCTTTCTTT. Residues: CASSPRPDRGNTEAFF.

The chain links TRBV18 to TRBJ2-7; D assignment may be TRBD1 or TRBD2 (6 bases each). In germline, CDR1 is KGHSH, CDR2 LQKENI. The V gene lost 6 bases and the J gene lost 3 bases, with 18 bases spanning the gap. The length of the CDR3 is 15 residues. Here the CDR3 reads CASSPGAVGSYEQYF. The CDR3 DNA is TGTGCCAGCTCCCCGGGGGCAGTTGGGAGCTACGAGCAGTACTTC.

CDR3 residues: CASGSGNSPLHF. CDR3 bases: TGTGCCAGCGGGTCAGGGAATTCACCCCTCCACTTT. The V and J genes are TRBV2 and TRBJ1-6, with D possibly matching TRBD1 (5 bases). CDR1 is SNHLY and CDR2 is FYNNEI in the germline V gene. CDR3 length equals 12 residues. The V gene lost 8 bases and the J gene lost 7 bases, with 9 bases spanning the gap.

The chain has TRBV5-1 and TRBJ2-7; perhaps TRBD1 as D (6 bases). CDR1 is SGHRS and CDR2 is YFSETQ in the germline V gene. V dropped 0 bases and J dropped 4 bases, with 14 bases sitting between them. The length of the CDR3 is 15 residues. CDR3 sequence (DNA): TGCGCCAGCAGCTTGGCCGGCAGGGGAGATTACGAGCAGTACTTC. Encoded protein: CASSLAGRGDYEQYF.

This clone was found many times. This rearrangement joins TRBV7-9 to TRBJ2-3, with D unclear. This CDR3 is 14 amino acids long. CDR1 and CDR2 (germline): SEHNR, FQNEAQ (reference sequence). The ends were cut back, 1 base at V and 6 bases at J, with 11 bases in the middle. The CDR3 bases are TGTGCCAGCAGCTTAGGTGCGTCGGGCGATACGCAGTATTTT. Residues: CASSLGASGDTQYF.

The chain links TRBV5-7 to TRBJ1-5, with D hard to call. TRBV5-7 is assigned to the ORF class and has an uncertain function. This CDR3 is built from 14 residues. V lost 1 base and J 3 bases, leaving 8 bases between the germline ends. The CDR3 reads CASSLSRNNQPQHF. In DNA form, the CDR3 reads TGTGCCAGCAGCTTGTCACGGAACAATCAGCCCCAGCATTTT.

This rearrangement joins TRBV5-5 to TRBJ2-3; 7 positions match TRBD2. Germline loops: CDR1 SGHKS, CDR2 YYEKEE (reference sequence). V trimming: 4 bases; J trimming: 6 bases; junction bases outside the gene matches: 8. The CDR3 is 14 amino acids. The DNA for the CDR3 is TGTGCCAGCAGCCCACCATCACTAGCGGATACGCAGTATTTT. Protein: CASSPPSLADTQYF.

The V call is TRBV15, the J call TRBJ2-2, with D perhaps being TRBD1 or TRBD2 (5 bases each). Trimming stripped 4 bases from V and 0 bases from J, with 6 bases between. The CDR3 covers 14 residues. Germline V CDR1 and CDR2: LNHNV, YYDKDF (reference sequence). CDR3 DNA sequence: TGTGCCACCAGCACGGGGCCGAACACCGGGGAGCTGTTTTTT. The encoded protein is CATSTGPNTGELFF.

The J gene is TRBJ2-3, the V gene TRBV2, with TRBD2 matching 11 bases. Per the germline V gene, CDR1 is SNHLY and CDR2 is FYNNEI. The V segment lost 10 bases and the J segment 4 bases; nucleotides outside the gene matches: 4. The CDR3 extends over 13 amino acids. The CDR3 DNA follows: TGTGCCACCTCTAGCGGGGGGTCAGATACGCAGTATTTT. It codes for CATSSGGSDTQYF.

This clone was detected only once. V usage is TRBV3-1 (or the pseudogene TRBV3-2) and J usage is TRBJ1-1, with D perhaps TRBD1 (5 bases). The length of the CDR3 is 16 residues. Deletions cut 6 bases from V and 5 bases from J, with 22 bases between. CDR1 and CDR2 from the germline V gene are LGHDT and YNNKEL (reference sequence). Here the CDR3 reads CASRTTLQWGCTEAFF. The DNA of the CDR3 is TGTGCCAGCAGAACCACCCTACAGTGGGGGTGTACTGAAGCTTTCTTT.

The V gene is TRBV15, the J gene TRBJ1-1; D call uncertain. CDR3 length: 14 amino acids. Deletions cut 0 bases from V and 5 bases from J, with 10 bases between. Germline V CDR1 and CDR2: LNHNV, YYDKDF (reference sequence). The CDR3 region is CATSRDGSRTEAFF. The CDR3 DNA follows: TGTGCCACCAGCAGAGATGGGTCCAGAACTGAAGCTTTCTTT. The entire variable domain, with the rest obtained from reference TRBV15 and TRBJ1-1, is as follows: DAMVIQNPRYQVTQFGKPVTLSCSQTLNHNVMYWYQQKSSQAPKLLFHYYDKDFNNEADTPDNFQSRRPNTSFCFLDIRSPGLGDTAMYLCATSRDGSRTEAFFGQGTRLTVV.

This sequence joins TRBV11-2 and TRBJ2-1; 8 bases align to TRBD1. V shed 2 bases, J shed 13 bases, and the junction held 10 bases outside the gene matches. The CDR3 is 14 residues long. Germline assignment: CDR1 SGHAT and CDR2 FQNNGV. For the CDR3, the DNA is TGTGCCAGCAGCTTACTCGGACAGGGCCTTTCCCAGTTCTTC. Translation gives CASSLLGQGLSQFF.

The chain links TRBV15 to TRBJ1-1, with D tentatively TRBD1 (6 bases). Between the trimmed V and J ends, which lost 6 bases and 4 bases, there was a span of 18 bases. The CDR3 length is 15 residues. Germline-derived CDR1 and CDR2 are LNHNV and YYDKDF (reference sequence). The CDR3 region is CATRLKTLGGTEAFF. The CDR3 DNA follows: TGTGCCACCAGACTAAAGACGTTAGGGGGCACTGAAGCTTTCTTT. The entire variable domain, with the rest obtained from reference TRBV15 and TRBJ1-1, is as follows: DAMVIQNPRYQVTQFGKPVTLSCSQTLNHNVMYWYQQKSSQAPKLLFHYYDKDFNNEADTPDNFQSRRPNTSFCFLDIRSPGLGDTAMYLCATRLKTLGGTEAFFGQGTRLTVV.

This chain connects TRBV7-3 to TRBJ2-3; 11 bases are shared with TRBD2. CDR3 length: 15 residues. CDR1 and CDR2 from the germline V gene are SGHTA and FQGTGA. Trimming at V came to 6 bases and at J to 0 bases, leaving 2 bases not matched to a gene. For the CDR3, the DNA is TGTGCCAGCAGGCCTAGCGGGGGGAGCACAGATACGCAGTATTTT. Its protein is CASRPSGGSTDTQYF.

The chain has TRBV6-5 and TRBJ2-1; D may be TRBD1 (5 bases). CDR3 size: 14 residues. Trimming stripped 2 bases from V and 2 bases from J, with 7 bases between. Germline-derived CDR1 and CDR2 are MNHEY and SVGAGI. CDR3 nucleotide sequence: TGTGCCAGCAGTTACGGGGCGACCTACAATGAGCAGTTCTTC. Encoded protein: CASSYGATYNEQFF.